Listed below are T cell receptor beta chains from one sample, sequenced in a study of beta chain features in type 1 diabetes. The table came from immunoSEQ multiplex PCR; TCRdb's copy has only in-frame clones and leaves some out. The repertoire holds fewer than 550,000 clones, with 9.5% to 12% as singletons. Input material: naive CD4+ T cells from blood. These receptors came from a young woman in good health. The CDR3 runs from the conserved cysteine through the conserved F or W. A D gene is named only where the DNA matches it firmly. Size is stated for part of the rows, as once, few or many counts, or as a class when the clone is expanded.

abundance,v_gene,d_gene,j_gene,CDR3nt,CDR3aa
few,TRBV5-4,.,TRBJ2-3,TGTGCCACCCTAGCGCCGAACACAGATACGCAGTATTTT,CATLAPNTDTQYF
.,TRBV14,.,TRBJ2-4,TGTGCCAGCAGCCAAGAAGAGGTCCTCTGGCCAAACATTCAGTACTTC,CASSQEEVLWPNIQYF
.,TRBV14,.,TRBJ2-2,TGTGCCAGCAGCCAAGCCCGGGGTCCAACCGGGGAGCTGTTTTTT,CASSQARGPTGELFF
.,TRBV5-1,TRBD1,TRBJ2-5,TGCGCCAGCAGCCCATACAGGGGGCGACCTCAAGAGACCCAGTACTTC,CASSPYRGRPQETQYF
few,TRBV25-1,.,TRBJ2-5,TGTGCCAGCAGTCAGGGGTGGGGGCAAGAGACCCAGTACTTC,CASSQGWGQETQYF
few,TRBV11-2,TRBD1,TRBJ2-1,TGTGCCAGCAGTCGGGACAGGGGGCCTAACAATGAGCAGTTCTTC,CASSRDRGPNNEQFF
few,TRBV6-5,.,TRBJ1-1,TGTGCCAGCAGCGAACTCGGAGGGAAACGGACTGAAGCTTTCTTT,CASSELGGKRTEAFF
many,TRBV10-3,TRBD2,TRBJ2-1,TGTGCCATCAGTGCACCGGGACTAGCGGTTCATGAGCAGTTCTTC,CAISAPGLAVHEQFF
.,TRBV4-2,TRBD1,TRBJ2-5,TGTGCCAGCAGCCAAGGCCCCAGGGGGGAGACCCAGTACTTC,CASSQGPRGETQYF
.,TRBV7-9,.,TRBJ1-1,TGTGCCAGCAGAGTGGCCGGGAGCACTGAAGCTTTCTTT,CASRVAGSTEAFF
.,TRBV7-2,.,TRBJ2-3,TGTGCCAGCAGCTTAGGCCCCGTGCTCCTCACAGATACGCAGTATTTT,CASSLGPVLLTDTQYF
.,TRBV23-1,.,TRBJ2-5,TGCGCCAGCAGTCTGTCGAGAGGAGAAGGGACCCAGTACTTC,CASSLSRGEGTQYF
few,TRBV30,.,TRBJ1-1,TGTGCCTGGATACGAAGGAGGACAACGATACAAAAGATGAACACTGAAGCTTTCTTT,CAWIRRRTTIQKMNTEAFF
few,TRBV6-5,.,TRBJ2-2,TGTGCCAGCAGTTACACGACTGGGAACACCGGGGAGCTGTTTTTT,CASSYTTGNTGELFF
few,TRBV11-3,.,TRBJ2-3,TGTGCCAGCAGCTTAGGAGCAGACGGCACAGATACGCAGTATTTT,CASSLGADGTDTQYF
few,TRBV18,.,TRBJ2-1,TGTGCCAGCTCACCACCAGACGGGGATTACAATGAGCAGTTCTTC,CASSPPDGDYNEQFF
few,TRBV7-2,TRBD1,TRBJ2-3,TGTGCCAGTGGGGGACAGGGGCATGTAGATACGCAGTATTTT,CASGGQGHVDTQYF
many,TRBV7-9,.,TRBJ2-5,TGTGCCAGCAGCCAGAGACAGGACCAAGAGACCCAGTACTTC,CASSQRQDQETQYF
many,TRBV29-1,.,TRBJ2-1,TGCAGCGTTGAATGGCTAGGGAATGAGCAGTTCTTC,CSVEWLGNEQFF
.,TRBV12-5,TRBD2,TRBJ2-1,TGTGCTAGTGGTACGGTTGTACTAGCGGGGCTCAATGAGCAGTTCTTC,CASGTVVLAGLNEQFF
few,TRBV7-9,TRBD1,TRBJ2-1,TGTGCCAGCAGCTCCCGTGACAGGGGCAATGAGCAGTTCTTC,CASSSRDRGNEQFF
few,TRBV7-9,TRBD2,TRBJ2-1,TGTGCCAGCAGCTTCATAGCGGGAGCGCGCAATGAGCAGTTCTTC,CASSFIAGARNEQFF
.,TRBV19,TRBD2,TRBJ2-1,TGTGCCAGTAGTAGCGGGAGAAGCTCCTACAATGAGCAGTTCTTC,CASSSGRSSYNEQFF
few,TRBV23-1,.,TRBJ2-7,TGCGCATCGAGAGAGAGGGTCTACGAGCAGTACTTC,CASRERVYEQYF
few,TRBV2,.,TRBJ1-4,TGTGCCAGCAGAGGGGGAAGGGACACGAGAGGAGAAAAACTGTTTTTT,CASRGGRDTRGEKLFF
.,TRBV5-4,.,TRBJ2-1,TGTGCCAGCAGCTTAGTTGCTGGGAGCACCTACAATGAGCAGTTCTTC,CASSLVAGSTYNEQFF
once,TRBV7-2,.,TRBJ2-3,TGTGCCAGCAGCTTTTCTCGGCAGTCCACAGATACGCAGTATTTT,CASSFSRQSTDTQYF